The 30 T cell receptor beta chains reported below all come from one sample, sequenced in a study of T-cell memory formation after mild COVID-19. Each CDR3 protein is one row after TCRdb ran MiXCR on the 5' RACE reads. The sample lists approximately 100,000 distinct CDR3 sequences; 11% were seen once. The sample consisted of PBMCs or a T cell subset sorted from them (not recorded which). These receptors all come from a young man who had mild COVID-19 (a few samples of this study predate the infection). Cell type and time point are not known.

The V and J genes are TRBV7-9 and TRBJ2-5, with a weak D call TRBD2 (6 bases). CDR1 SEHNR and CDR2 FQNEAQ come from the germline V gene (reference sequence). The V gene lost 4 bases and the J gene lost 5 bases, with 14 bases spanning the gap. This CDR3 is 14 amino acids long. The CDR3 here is CASSSRREFETQYF. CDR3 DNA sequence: TGTGCCAGCAGCTCAAGGAGGGAGTTCGAGACCCAGTACTTC.

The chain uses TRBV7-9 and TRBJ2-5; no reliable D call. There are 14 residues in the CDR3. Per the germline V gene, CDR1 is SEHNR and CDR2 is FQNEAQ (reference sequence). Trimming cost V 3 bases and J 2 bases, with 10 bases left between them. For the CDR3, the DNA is TGTGCCAGCAGCTTTCGCACGCTGCAAGAGACCCAGTACTTC. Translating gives CASSFRTLQETQYF.

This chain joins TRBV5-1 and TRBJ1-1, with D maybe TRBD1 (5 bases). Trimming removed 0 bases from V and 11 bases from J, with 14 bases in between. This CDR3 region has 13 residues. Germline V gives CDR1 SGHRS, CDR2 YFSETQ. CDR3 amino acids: CASSLAGGGLAFF. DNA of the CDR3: TGCGCCAGCAGCTTGGCCGGTGGGGGATTGGCTTTCTTT.

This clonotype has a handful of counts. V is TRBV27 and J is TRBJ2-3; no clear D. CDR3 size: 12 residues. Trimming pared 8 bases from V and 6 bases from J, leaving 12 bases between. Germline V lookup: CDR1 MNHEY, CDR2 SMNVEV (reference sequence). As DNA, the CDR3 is TGTGCCAGCGGTCTAAAAGGGGATACGCAGTATTTT. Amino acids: CASGLKGDTQYF.

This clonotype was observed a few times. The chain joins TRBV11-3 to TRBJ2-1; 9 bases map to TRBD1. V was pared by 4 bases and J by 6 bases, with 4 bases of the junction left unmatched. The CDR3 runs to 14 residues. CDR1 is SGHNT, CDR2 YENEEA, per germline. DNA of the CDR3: TGTGCCAGCAGCTGGGGGACAGGGATCAATGAGCAGTTCTTC. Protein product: CASSWGTGINEQFF.

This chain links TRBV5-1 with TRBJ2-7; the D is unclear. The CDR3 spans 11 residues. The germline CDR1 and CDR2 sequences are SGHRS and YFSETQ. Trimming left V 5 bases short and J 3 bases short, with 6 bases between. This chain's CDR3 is CASSHNYEQYF. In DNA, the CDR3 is TGCGCCAGCAGTCACAACTACGAGCAGTACTTC.

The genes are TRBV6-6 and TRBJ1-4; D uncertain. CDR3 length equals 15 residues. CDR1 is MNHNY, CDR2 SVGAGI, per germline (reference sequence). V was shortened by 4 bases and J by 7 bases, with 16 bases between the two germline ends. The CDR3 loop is CASSSDRVRFEKLFF. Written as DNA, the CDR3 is TGTGCCAGCAGTTCAGACCGGGTTCGATTTGAAAAACTGTTTTTT.

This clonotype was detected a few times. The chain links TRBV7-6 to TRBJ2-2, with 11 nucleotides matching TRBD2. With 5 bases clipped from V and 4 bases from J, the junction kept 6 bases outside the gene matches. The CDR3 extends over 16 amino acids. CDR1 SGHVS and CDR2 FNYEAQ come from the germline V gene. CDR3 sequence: CASSTTSGVGTGELFF. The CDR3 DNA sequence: TGTGCCAGCAGCACGACTAGCGGGGTTGGCACCGGGGAGCTGTTTTTT. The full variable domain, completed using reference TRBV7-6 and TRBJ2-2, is GAGVSQSPRYKVTKRGQDVALRCDPISGHVSLYWYRQALGQGPEFLTYFNYEAQQDKSGLPNDRFSAERPEGSISTLTIQRTEQRDSAMYRCASSTTSGVGTGELFFGEGSRLTVL.

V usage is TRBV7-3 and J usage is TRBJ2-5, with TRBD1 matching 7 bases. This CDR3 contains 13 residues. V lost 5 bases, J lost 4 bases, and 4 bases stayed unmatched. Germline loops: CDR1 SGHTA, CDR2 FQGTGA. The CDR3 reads CASSRTGVETQYF. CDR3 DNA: TGTGCCAGCAGCCGAACAGGGGTAGAGACCCAGTACTTC.

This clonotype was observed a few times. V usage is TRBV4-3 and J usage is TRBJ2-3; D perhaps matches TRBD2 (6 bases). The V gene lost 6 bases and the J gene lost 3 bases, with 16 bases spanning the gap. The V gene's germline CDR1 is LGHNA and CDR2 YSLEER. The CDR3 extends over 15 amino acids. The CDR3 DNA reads TGCGCCAGCAGACTGGGCGGGGCGAGTACAGATACGCAGTATTTT. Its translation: CASRLGGASTDTQYF.

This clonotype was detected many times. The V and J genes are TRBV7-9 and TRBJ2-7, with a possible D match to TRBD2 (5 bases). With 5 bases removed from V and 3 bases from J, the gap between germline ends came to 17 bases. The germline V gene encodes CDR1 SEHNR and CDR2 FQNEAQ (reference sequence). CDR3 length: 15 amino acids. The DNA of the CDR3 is TGTGCCAGCAGCGCGACCTTCAGCGGATTCTACGAGCAGTACGTC. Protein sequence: CASSATFSGFYEQYV.

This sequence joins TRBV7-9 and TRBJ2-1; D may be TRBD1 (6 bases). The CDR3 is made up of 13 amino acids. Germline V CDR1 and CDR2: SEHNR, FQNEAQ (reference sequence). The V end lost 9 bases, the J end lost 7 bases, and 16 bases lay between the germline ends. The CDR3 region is CASGMWGQNEQFF. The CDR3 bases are TGTGCCAGTGGAATGTGGGGGCAGAATGAGCAGTTCTTC.

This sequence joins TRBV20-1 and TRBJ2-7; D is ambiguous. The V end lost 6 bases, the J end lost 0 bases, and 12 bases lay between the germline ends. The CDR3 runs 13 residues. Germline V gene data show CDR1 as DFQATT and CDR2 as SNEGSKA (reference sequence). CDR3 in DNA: TGCAGTGCAGAACCAGGCAGCTCCTACGAGCAGTACTTC. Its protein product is CSAEPGSSYEQYF.

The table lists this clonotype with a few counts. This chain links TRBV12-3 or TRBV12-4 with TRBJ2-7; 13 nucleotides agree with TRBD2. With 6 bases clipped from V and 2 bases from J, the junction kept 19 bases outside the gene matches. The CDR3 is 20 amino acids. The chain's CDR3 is CASRPPPGTSGASLAYEQYF. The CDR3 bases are TGTGCCAGCAGGCCGCCGCCCGGGACTAGCGGGGCTTCCCTTGCCTACGAGCAGTACTTC.

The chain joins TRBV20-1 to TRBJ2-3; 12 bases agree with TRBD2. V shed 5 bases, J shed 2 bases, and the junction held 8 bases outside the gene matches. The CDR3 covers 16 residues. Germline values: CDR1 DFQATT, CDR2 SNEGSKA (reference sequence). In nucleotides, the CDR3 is TGCAGTGCTTCCACGACTAGCGGGGGAATCACAGATACGCAGTATTTT. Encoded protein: CSASTTSGGITDTQYF.

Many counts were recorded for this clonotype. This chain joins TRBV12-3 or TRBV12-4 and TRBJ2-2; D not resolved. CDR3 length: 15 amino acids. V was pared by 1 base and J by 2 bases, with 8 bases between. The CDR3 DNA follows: TGTGCCAGCAGTTTAGGCACTGGAAACACCGGGGAGCTGTTTTTT. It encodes CASSLGTGNTGELFF.

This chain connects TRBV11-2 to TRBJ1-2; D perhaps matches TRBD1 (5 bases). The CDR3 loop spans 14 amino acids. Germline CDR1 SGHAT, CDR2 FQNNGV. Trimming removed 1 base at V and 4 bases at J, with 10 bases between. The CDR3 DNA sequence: TGTGCCAGCAGCTTAGTGAGGGGCGGCTATGGCTACACCTTC. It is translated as CASSLVRGGYGYTF.

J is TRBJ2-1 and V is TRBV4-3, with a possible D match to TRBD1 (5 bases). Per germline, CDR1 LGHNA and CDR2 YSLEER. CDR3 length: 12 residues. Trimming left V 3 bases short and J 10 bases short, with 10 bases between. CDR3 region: CASSHRGQEQFF. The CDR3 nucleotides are TGCGCCAGCAGCCACCGCGGACAAGAGCAGTTCTTC.

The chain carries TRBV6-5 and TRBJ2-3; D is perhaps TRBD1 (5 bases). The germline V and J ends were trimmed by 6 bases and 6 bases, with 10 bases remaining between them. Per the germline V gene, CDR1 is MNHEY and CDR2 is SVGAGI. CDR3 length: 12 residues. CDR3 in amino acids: CASRSGLDTQYF. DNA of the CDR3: TGTGCCAGCAGGTCAGGGTTGGATACGCAGTATTTT.

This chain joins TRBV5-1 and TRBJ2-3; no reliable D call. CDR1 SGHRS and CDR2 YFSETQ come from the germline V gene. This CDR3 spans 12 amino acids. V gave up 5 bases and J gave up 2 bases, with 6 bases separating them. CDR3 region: CASRQNTDTQYF. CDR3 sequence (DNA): TGCGCCAGCAGACAGAACACAGATACGCAGTATTTT.

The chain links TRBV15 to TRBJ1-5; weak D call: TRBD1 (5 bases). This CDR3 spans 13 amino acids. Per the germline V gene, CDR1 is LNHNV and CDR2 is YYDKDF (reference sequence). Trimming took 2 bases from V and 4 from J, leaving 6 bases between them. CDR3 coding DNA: TGTGCCACCAGCAGAAGGGGTAATCAGCCCCAGCATTTT. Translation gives CATSRRGNQPQHF. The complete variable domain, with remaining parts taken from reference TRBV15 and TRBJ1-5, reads DAMVIQNPRYQVTQFGKPVTLSCSQTLNHNVMYWYQQKSSQAPKLLFHYYDKDFNNEADTPDNFQSRRPNTSFCFLDIRSPGLGDTAMYLCATSRRGNQPQHFGDGTRLSIL.

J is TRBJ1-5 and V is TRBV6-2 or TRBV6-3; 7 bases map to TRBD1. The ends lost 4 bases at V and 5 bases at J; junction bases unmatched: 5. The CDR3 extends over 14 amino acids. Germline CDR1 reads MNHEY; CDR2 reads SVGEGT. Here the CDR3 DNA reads TGTGCCAGCAGTTCGAACAGGGGATATCAGCCCCAGCATTTT. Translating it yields CASSSNRGYQPQHF.

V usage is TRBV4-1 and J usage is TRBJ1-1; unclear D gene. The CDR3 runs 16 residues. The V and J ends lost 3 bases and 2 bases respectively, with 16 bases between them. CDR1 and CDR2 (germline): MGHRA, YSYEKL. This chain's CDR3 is CASSHPDPGRNTEAFF. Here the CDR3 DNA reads TGCGCCAGCAGCCACCCGGATCCAGGTAGAAACACTGAAGCTTTCTTT.

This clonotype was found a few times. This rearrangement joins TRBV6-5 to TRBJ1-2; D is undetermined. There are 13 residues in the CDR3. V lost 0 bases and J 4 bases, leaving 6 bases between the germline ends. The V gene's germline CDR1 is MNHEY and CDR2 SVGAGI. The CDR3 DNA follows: TGTGCCAGCAGTTACTCGCAAGGCTATGGCTACACCTTC. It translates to CASSYSQGYGYTF.

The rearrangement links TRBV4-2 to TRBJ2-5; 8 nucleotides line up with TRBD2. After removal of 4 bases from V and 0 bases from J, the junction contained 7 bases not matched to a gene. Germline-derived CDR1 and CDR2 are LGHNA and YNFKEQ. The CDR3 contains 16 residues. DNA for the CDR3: TGTGCCAGCAGCCGAAACTCGGGGGGGCACCAAGAGACCCAGTACTTC. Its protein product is CASSRNSGGHQETQYF.

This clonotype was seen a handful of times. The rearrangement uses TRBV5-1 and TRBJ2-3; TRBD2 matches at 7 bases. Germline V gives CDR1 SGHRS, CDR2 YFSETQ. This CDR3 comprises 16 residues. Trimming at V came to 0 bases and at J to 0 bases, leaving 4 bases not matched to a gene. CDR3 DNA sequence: TGCGCCAGCAGCTTGGCCGGCGGGGGAAGCACAGATACGCAGTATTTT. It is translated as CASSLAGGGSTDTQYF.

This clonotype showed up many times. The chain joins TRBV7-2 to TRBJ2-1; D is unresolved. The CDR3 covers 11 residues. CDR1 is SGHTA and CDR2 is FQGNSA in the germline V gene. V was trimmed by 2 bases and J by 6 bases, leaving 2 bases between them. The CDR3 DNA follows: TGTGCCAGCAGCTTATTCAATGAGCAGTTCTTC. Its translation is CASSLFNEQFF.

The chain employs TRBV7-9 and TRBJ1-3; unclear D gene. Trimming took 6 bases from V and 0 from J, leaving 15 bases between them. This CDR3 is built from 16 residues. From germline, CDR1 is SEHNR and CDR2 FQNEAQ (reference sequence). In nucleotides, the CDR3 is TGTGCCAGCAGTTCGACCCGAACCCTCTCTGGAAACACCATATATTTT. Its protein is CASSSTRTLSGNTIYF.

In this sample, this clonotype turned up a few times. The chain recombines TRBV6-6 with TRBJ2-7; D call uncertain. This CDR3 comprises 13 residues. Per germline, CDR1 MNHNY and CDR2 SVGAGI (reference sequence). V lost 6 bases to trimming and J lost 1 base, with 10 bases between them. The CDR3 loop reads CASSWGRSYEQYV. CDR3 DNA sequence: TGTGCCAGCAGCTGGGGTCGGTCCTACGAGCAGTACGTC.

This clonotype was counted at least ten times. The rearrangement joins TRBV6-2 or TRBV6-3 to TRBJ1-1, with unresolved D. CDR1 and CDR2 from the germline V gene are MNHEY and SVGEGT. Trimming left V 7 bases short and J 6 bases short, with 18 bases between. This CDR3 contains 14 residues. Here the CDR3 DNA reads TGTGCCAGCACTTCGGGCCGCGAATGGGCTGAAGCTTTCTTT. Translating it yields CASTSGREWAEAFF.